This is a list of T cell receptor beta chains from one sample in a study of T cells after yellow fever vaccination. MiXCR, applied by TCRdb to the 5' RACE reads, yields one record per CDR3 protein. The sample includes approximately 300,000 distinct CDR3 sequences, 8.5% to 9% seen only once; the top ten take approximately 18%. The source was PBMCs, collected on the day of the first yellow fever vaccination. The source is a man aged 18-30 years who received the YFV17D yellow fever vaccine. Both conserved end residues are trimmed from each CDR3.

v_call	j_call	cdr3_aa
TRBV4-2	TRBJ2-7	ASSQGTSGGYEQY
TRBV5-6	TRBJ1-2	ASSVWGQLIHGYT
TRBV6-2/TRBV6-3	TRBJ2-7	ASSYSTGGVYEQY
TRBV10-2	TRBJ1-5	ASSESDWGQPQH
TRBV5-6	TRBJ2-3	ASSPEARTDTQY
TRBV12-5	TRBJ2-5	ASGLAPGTGGFRETQY
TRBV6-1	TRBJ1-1	ASSEVAEAF
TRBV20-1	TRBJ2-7	SAQKPGRQGQY
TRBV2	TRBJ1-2	ASSEAKRNYGYT
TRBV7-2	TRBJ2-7	ASSLGGDSIYEQY
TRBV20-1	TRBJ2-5	SATYGPPRETQY
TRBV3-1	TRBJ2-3	ASSQDLRRDTQY
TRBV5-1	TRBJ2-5	ASSPADRGGYETQY
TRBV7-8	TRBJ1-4	ASSSYTGVTEKLF
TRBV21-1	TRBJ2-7	ASSKDGTGAKNEQY
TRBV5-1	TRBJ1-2	ASSLMTPGSGGYT
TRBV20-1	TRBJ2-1	SLFGLGPYNEQF
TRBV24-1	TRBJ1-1	ATSLYPRRQGTEAF
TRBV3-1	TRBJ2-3	ASSHLGGDTQY
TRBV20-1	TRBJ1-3	SARDRQSSGNTIY
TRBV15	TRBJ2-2	ATSSTPGGATGELF
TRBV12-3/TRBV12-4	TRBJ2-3	ASSWDRGSGGTDTQY
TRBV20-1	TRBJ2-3	SAREAYTDTQY
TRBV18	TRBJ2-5	ASSPMTQPQETQY
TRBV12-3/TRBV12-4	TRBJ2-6	ASSTRGSGANVLT